The T cell receptor beta chain described here comes from a study of shared clonotypes between healthy human individuals. The V end was cut by 3 bases, the J end by 4 bases, with 9 bases between. CDR3 length equals 13 residues. The germline CDR1 and CDR2 sequences are MDHEN and SYDVKM. Positive CCR7 selection of CD45RO-negative cells yielded the naive CD8 cells, and terminally differentiated effector memory CD45RA+ cells were excluded. Execution of the assay was at deep level. The protocol was immunoSEQ multiplex PCR, while the TCRdb copy is restricted to in-frame clones and leaves out a portion. The sample has around 2.1 million clones; just over 90% are singletons. With respect to this clone: The antigen remains undetermined. Other DNA variants within this sample encode the same CDR3.

Points from the study as a whole: Blood was the only sampled material, and tissue repertoires likely differ. It was the few donors that limited the genetic and exposure-history diversity represented.

Sequenced input: naive CD8+ T cells from PBMCs. The source of this sequence is a man aged 18-30 years in good health. Some clones in this sample may be carry-over from other donors' samples. This chain connects TRBV28 to TRBJ1-2; D ambiguous. The CDR3 DNA reads TGTGCCAGCAGTTTGGAGACCGGCTATGGCTACACCTTC. This sequence encodes CASSLETGYGYTF.